This T cell receptor beta chain was profiled in a study of blood T cell repertoires in COVID-19. Germline CDR1 SGHTA, CDR2 FQGNSA. This CDR3 region has 14 residues. V lost 5 bases to trimming and J lost 4 bases; unmatched junction nucleotides: 5. The table came from immunoSEQ multiplex PCR; TCRdb's copy has only in-frame clones and leaves some out. The table records approximately 260,000 clones, nearly 90% of them present only once. Material: peripheral blood. This clonotype was obtained from a woman aged 55-69 years with COVID-19, enrolled during active disease. The chain links TRBV7-2 to TRBJ1-2; 9 nucleotides align to TRBD1. The CDR3 protein is CASSGHRGPYGYTF. The DNA for the CDR3 is TGTGCCAGCAGCGGACACAGGGGGCCCTATGGCTACACCTTC.